The rows below give T cell receptor beta chains drawn from one sample of a study of cytomegalovirus exposure and HLA in healthy donors. Profiled with immunoSEQ multiplex PCR; TCRdb holds only in-frame clones, not every one. The data contain 90,000 to 100,000 clones, around two thirds of them singletons. The sequencing sample was made of PBMCs. These receptors all come from a male donor in good health and CMV-seronegative. CDR3s include the opening cysteine and the closing phenylalanine or tryptophan. Fields, in order: V gene, J gene, D gene, clone size, CDR3 protein, CDR3 DNA. D genes are given only for firm matches. Clone size is not always given. Where it is, it says once, few, many or a class for expanded clones.

>TRBV7-6|TRBJ2-1|TRBD2|NA
CASSASGGRGDNEQFF
TGTGCCAGCAGCGCTAGTGGCGGGAGAGGGGACAATGAGCAGTTCTTC
>TRBV29-1|TRBJ2-7|TRBD1|NA
CSVKDRGPNYEQYF
TGCAGCGTTAAAGACAGGGGGCCAAACTACGAGCAGTACTTC
>TRBV7-2|TRBJ1-4|TRBD1|NA
CASSPAGGGEKLFF
TGTGCCAGCAGCCCGGCAGGGGGCGGTGAAAAACTGTTTTTT
>TRBV2|TRBJ1-5|NA|NA
CASSERRVDQPQHF
TGTGCCAGCAGTGAAAGGAGGGTTGATCAGCCCCAGCATTTT
>TRBV14|TRBJ2-7|NA|NA
CASRQRPGFGYEQYF
TGTGCCAGCAGACAAAGACCAGGGTTTGGCTACGAGCAGTACTTC
>TRBV5-1|TRBJ2-1|NA|NA
CASSAGFGGTVMNEQFF
TGCGCCAGCAGCGCCGGTTTCGGCGGGACGGTTATGAATGAGCAGTTCTTC
>TRBV11-2|TRBJ2-7|TRBD2|NA
CASSLQGLAGVTYEQYF
TGTGCCAGCAGCTTACAAGGACTAGCGGGAGTAACCTACGAGCAGTACTTC
>TRBV19|TRBJ2-5|TRBD1|once
CASRRDREKETQYF
TGTGCCAGTAGGAGGGACAGGGAAAAAGAGACCCAGTACTTC
>TRBV2|TRBJ2-1|TRBD2|NA
CASQVGRSYNEQFF
TGTGCCAGCCAGGTCGGGAGGTCCTACAATGAGCAGTTCTTC
>TRBV4-1|TRBJ1-5|NA|NA
CASSQDMRVNQPQHF
TGCGCCAGCAGCCAAGATATGAGGGTCAATCAGCCCCAGCATTTT
>TRBV5-4|TRBJ1-1|NA|NA
CASSLAGVTEAFF
TGTGCCAGCAGCTTGGCCGGTGTAACTGAAGCTTTCTTT
>TRBV28|TRBJ1-4|NA|NA
CASSSRDWNEKLFF
TGTGCCAGCAGTTCCCGGGACTGGAATGAAAAACTGTTTTTT
>TRBV11-1|TRBJ2-1|TRBD2|NA
CASTGGASGIFYEQFF
TGTGCCAGCACAGGGGGGGCTAGCGGGATCTTCTATGAGCAGTTCTTC
>TRBV29-1|TRBJ1-4|NA|NA
CSVEGGATNEKLFF
TGCAGCGTTGAAGGGGGGGCAACTAATGAAAAACTGTTTTTT
>TRBV13|TRBJ2-1|TRBD2|NA
CASSLLVTSGYNEQFF
TGTGCCAGCAGCTTATTAGTGACTAGCGGCTACAATGAGCAGTTCTTC